This T cell receptor beta chain was documented in a study of blood T cell repertoires in COVID-19. Using immunoSEQ multiplex PCR, the repertoire was profiled, and TCRdb retains in-frame clones only, with some absent. The sample has approximately 52,000 clones; about 90% are singletons. The CDR3 runs 18 residues. CDR1 and CDR2 from the germline V gene are SGHAT and FQNNGV. The V and J ends lost 6 bases and 3 bases, in that order; junction bases with no gene match: 16. This TCR was sampled from a human donor with active COVID-19. The donor label of this sample is uncertain. The V and J genes are TRBV11-2 and TRBJ2-1, with 8 bases lining up with TRBD1. Sample: peripheral blood. CDR3 protein: CASSRNTAGTGHYNEQFF. The CDR3 nucleotides read TGTGCCAGCAGTAGAAACACCGCCGGGACAGGACACTACAATGAGCAGTTCTTC.